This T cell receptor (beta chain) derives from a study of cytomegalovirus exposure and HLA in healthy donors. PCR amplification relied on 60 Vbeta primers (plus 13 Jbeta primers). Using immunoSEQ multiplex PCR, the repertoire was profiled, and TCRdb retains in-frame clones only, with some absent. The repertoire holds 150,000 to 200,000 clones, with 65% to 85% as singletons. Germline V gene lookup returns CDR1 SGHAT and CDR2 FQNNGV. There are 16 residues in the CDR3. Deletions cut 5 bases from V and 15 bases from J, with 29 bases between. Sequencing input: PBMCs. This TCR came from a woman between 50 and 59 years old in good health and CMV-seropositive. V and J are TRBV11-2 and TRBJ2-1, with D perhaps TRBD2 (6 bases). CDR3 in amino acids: CASSLGFYGSGRGLFF. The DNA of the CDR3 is TGTGCCAGCAGCCTGGGCTTCTATGGTAGCGGTCGAGGGTTGTTCTTC. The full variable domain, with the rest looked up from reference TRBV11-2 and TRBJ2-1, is EAGVAQSPRYKIIEKRQSVAFWCNPISGHATLYWYQQILGQGPKLLIQFQNNGVVDDSQLPKDRFSAERLKGVDSTLKIQPAKLEDSAVYLCASSLGFYGSGRGLFFGPGTRLTVL.